The clone carrying this T cell receptor (beta chain) was observed once. Its antigen is currently unknown. The CDR3 is 17 residues long. The V and J ends lost 1 base and 5 bases, in that order; junction bases with no gene match: 8. CDR1 is LGHNA, CDR2 YNFKEQ, per germline. This sample is part of a study of T cell repertoires in cytomegalovirus infection. Study in general: An indication of both CMV infection and matching HLA type came from public TCR beta signatures.

One entry per CDR3 protein results from TCRdb running MiXCR on the reads. The table lists 360,000 or so distinct CDR3 sequences, about 32% of them singletons. Study-wide results and limits: There were HLA-C-restricted CMV-specific TCR beta clonotypes dominating the ex vivo response.

Sequenced here: cultured PBMCs, sampled from culture after CMV antigen stimulation. The chain has TRBV4-2 and TRBJ2-5, with 12 bases that match TRBD2. This sequence was found in a human donor in good health (CMV status not recorded). Some clones in this sample may be carry-over from other donors' samples. CDR3: CASSQVPSGRAGETQYF. The CDR3 DNA follows: TGTGCCAGCAGCCAAGTCCCTAGCGGGAGGGCCGGGGAGACCCAGTACTTC.